Presented here are 30 T cell receptor beta chains from one specimen sequenced in a study of siplizumab effects on memory and regulatory T cells. TCRdb's table, derived via immunoSEQ multiplex PCR, lists solely in-frame clones and lacks some. The sample includes around 68,000 clones, 75% to 90% of them seen just once. Sequenced material: Tregs sorted from blood. The receptors come from a human donor in good health.

The chain links TRBV11-1 to TRBJ2-7; 11 positions match TRBD2. CDR1 and CDR2 (germline): SGHAT, FQDESV (reference sequence). This CDR3 is built from 16 residues. Losses at the gene ends were 2 bases for V and 2 bases for J; bases not matched to a gene: 5. The CDR3 here is CASSLLSSGRPYEQYF. In nucleotides, the CDR3 is TGTGCCAGCAGCTTACTGTCTAGCGGGAGGCCCTACGAGCAGTACTTC.

This clone was seen more than once but under ten times. The gene calls are TRBV19 and TRBJ2-7, with TRBD1 matching over 9 bases. Germline CDR1 LNHDA, CDR2 SQIVND (reference sequence). The V gene end was trimmed by 6 bases and the J gene end by 4 bases; junction bases not matched to a gene: 4. This CDR3 has 13 residues. The CDR3 nucleotides read TGTGCCAGTAGGAACAGGGGGCAATACGAGCAGTACTTC. Encoded protein: CASRNRGQYEQYF.

The chain has TRBV6-1 and TRBJ1-1, with D possibly being TRBD1 (5 bases). The CDR3 totals 14 residues. Germline CDR1 and CDR2: MNHNS and SASEGT. V lost 7 bases, J lost 4 bases, and 16 bases lay in between. DNA of the CDR3: TGTGCCAGCATAAGGGACCCTTGGTTCACTGAAGCTTTCTTT. This sequence encodes CASIRDPWFTEAFF.

The V call is TRBV30, the J call TRBJ2-1, with D possibly TRBD2 on 6 matching bases. From germline, CDR1 is GTSNPN and CDR2 SVGIG (reference sequence). V was shortened by 0 bases and J by 4 bases, with 10 bases between the two germline ends. This CDR3 region has 14 residues. The CDR3 region is CAWSVLAGYNEQFF. CDR3 nucleotides: TGTGCCTGGAGTGTACTAGCAGGTTACAATGAGCAGTTCTTC.

The count of this clone is one. The gene calls are TRBV10-3 and TRBJ1-5; a possible D gene is TRBD1 (5 bases). The V gene lost 0 bases and the J gene lost 4 bases, with 7 bases spanning the gap. CDR1 and CDR2 from the germline V gene are ENHRY and SYGVKD. The CDR3 runs 14 residues. CDR3 bases: TGTGCCATCAGTGAGTCTAACAGGAATCAGCCCCAGCATTTT. Its translation: CAISESNRNQPQHF.

The chain links TRBV18 to TRBJ1-3, with D unresolved. The CDR3 is 15 amino acids. From germline, CDR1 is KGHSH and CDR2 LQKENI. V lost 1 base to trimming and J lost 5 bases, with 12 bases between them. CDR3 sequence: CASSPRTISRNTIYF. In DNA, the CDR3 is TGTGCCAGCTCACCACGGACCATCAGTAGAAACACCATATATTTT.

This rearrangement joins TRBV19 to TRBJ2-5, with D tentatively TRBD1 (6 bases). V shed 9 bases and J shed 5 bases, with 22 bases lying between them. The germline V gene encodes CDR1 LNHDA and CDR2 SQIVND (reference sequence). The CDR3 length is 15 residues. The CDR3 nucleotides read TGTGCCAGCGCGACAGGATTGGGGCTCGGGGAGACCCAGTACTTC. Its translation is CASATGLGLGETQYF.

The rearrangement uses TRBV29-1 and TRBJ1-1, with D tentatively TRBD1 (6 bases). The CDR3 is 15 amino acids. Germline CDR1 SQVTM, CDR2 ANQGSEA. The ends were cut back, 5 bases at V and 1 base at J, with 17 bases in the middle. The CDR3 sequence is CSVSRWGQANTEAFF. CDR3 DNA: TGCAGCGTTTCCCGATGGGGGCAGGCGAACACTGAAGCTTTCTTT.

The J gene is TRBJ2-7, the V gene TRBV5-1, with D uncertain. Germline CDR1 reads SGHRS; CDR2 reads YFSETQ. Between the trimmed V and J ends, which lost 7 bases and 7 bases, there was a span of 18 bases. The CDR3 has 13 residues. CDR3 sequence (DNA): TGCGCCAGCTCCCGGGCCCCCGGTGGAGAGCAGTACTTC. It yields the protein CASSRAPGGEQYF.

The chain is built from TRBV28 and TRBJ2-7, with TRBD2 matching over 8 bases. There are 15 residues in the CDR3. With 5 bases clipped from V and 4 bases from J, the junction kept 10 bases outside the gene matches. Germline V gene data show CDR1 as MDHEN and CDR2 as SYDVKM. The CDR3 bases are TGTGCCAGCAGTAACTTAGCGGGAAAGGAGTACGAGCAGTACTTC. It is translated as CASSNLAGKEYEQYF.

The chain couples TRBV7-9 to TRBJ1-4; the D is unclear. This CDR3 has 17 residues. Germline V gene lookup returns CDR1 SEHNR and CDR2 FQNEAQ (reference sequence). Trimming removed 0 bases from V and 4 bases from J, with 15 bases in between. The CDR3 here is CASSLAIIRKSNEKLFF. CDR3 DNA: TGTGCCAGCAGCTTAGCGATCATAAGGAAGAGTAATGAAAAACTGTTTTTT.

CDR3 in DNA: TGTGCCAGCTCTCCCGACACCGGGGAGCTGTTTTTT. Translating it yields CASSPDTGELFF. The rearrangement links TRBV18 to TRBJ2-2; D uncertain. CDR1 and CDR2 from the germline V gene are KGHSH and LQKENI. The CDR3 consists of 12 residues. V was trimmed by 6 bases and J by 3 bases, leaving 5 bases between them.

This rearrangement joins TRBV6-5 to TRBJ1-3; a possible D gene is TRBD1 (5 bases). CDR1 is MNHEY and CDR2 is SVGAGI in the germline V gene. The V gene lost 6 bases and the J gene lost 4 bases, with 16 bases spanning the gap. The CDR3 runs to 15 residues. The DNA of the CDR3 is TGTGCCAGCAGCCGTACCGGGACGGGAGGAAACACCATATATTTT. Residues: CASSRTGTGGNTIYF.

The V gene is TRBV29-1, the J gene TRBJ2-3; 10 nucleotides line up with TRBD1. J gave up 14 bases and V 6 bases, and 11 bases lay outside the gene matches. Germline-derived CDR1 and CDR2 are SQVTM and ANQGSEA. The CDR3 contains 12 residues. CDR3 region: CSVAGTGVPWYF. CDR3 in DNA: TGCAGCGTGGCCGGGACAGGGGTACCGTGGTATTTT.

V usage is TRBV5-4 and J usage is TRBJ1-1, with 12 bases matching TRBD1. This CDR3 spans 14 amino acids. Germline V gives CDR1 SGHNT, CDR2 YYREEE (reference sequence). V gave up 0 bases and J gave up 11 bases; unmatched junction bases: 5. CDR3 residues: CASSLEGDRGHAFF. DNA of the CDR3: TGTGCCAGCAGCTTGGAGGGGGACAGGGGGCATGCTTTCTTT.

This clone rates as medium-sized (0.01 to 0.1%). V and J are TRBV25-1 and TRBJ2-3, with TRBD2 matching 12 bases. After removal of 6 bases from V and 6 bases from J, the junction contained 10 bases not matched to a gene. The CDR3 has 16 amino acids. Germline CDR1 and CDR2: MGHDK and SYGVNS. The CDR3 loop is CASSPTSGGRRDTQYF. CDR3 nucleotides: TGTGCCAGCAGCCCGACTAGCGGGGGCCGCCGGGATACGCAGTATTTT. The whole variable domain, filled in from reference TRBV25-1 and TRBJ2-3, reads EADIYQTPRYLVIGTGKKITLECSQTMGHDKMYWYQQDPGMELHLIHYSYGVNSTEKGDLSSESTVSRIRTEHFPLTLESARPSHTSQYLCASSPTSGGRRDTQYFGPGTRLTVL.

This clone was counted only a few times. The same CDR3 arises from other DNA sequences in this sample as well. V usage is TRBV30 and J usage is TRBJ1-5, with D perhaps TRBD1 (5 bases). Trimming shortened V by 4 bases and J by 4 bases, and 14 bases separated the two germline ends. The CDR3 totals 14 residues. Germline values: CDR1 GTSNPN, CDR2 SVGIG (reference sequence). CDR3 sequence: CAWNLGPLNQPQHF. Written as DNA, the CDR3 is TGTGCCTGGAACCTGGGGCCTCTTAATCAGCCCCAGCATTTT.

In its sample, this clone was seen once. V gene TRBV20-1 combines with J gene TRBJ2-5, with 7 positions matching TRBD2. The CDR3 runs to 11 residues. Trimming took 7 bases from V and 5 from J; bases not matched to a gene: 4. Germline CDR1 reads DFQATT; CDR2 reads SNEGSKA (reference sequence). The DNA of the CDR3 is TGCAGTGGCGGGAGTGGGGAGACCCAGTACTTC. It codes for CSGGSGETQYF.

This sequence joins TRBV7-9 and TRBJ2-3; D may be TRBD1 or TRBD2 (6 bases each). The length of the CDR3 is 12 residues. CDR1 is SEHNR, CDR2 FQNEAQ, per germline (reference sequence). V lost 11 bases to trimming and J lost 6 bases, with 15 bases between them. The CDR3 sequence is CAVGGLGDTQYF. The CDR3 DNA reads as TGTGCCGTCGGGGGCCTCGGGGATACGCAGTATTTT.

Regarding this clone: Other DNA variants within this sample encode the same CDR3. This chain connects TRBV4-3 to TRBJ2-2, with 7 bases matching TRBD1. Germline trimming cut 0 bases from V and 8 bases from J; bases unmatched to any gene: 6. Germline V gives CDR1 LGHNA, CDR2 YSLEER. The CDR3 has 15 amino acids. DNA for the CDR3: TGCGCCAGCAGCCAAGACCTACAGGGGCCGGGGGAGCTGTTTTTT. Translated: CASSQDLQGPGELFF.

Note on this clone: A single base separates this from a much larger clone, so it may be a read error. The DNA for the CDR3 is TGTGCCAGCAGCTTCAACACTGAAGCTTTCTTT. Translating gives CASSFNTEAFF. The rearrangement links TRBV5-1 to TRBJ1-1, with unresolved D. Germline V gene data show CDR1 as SGHRS and CDR2 as YFSETQ. The length of the CDR3 is 11 residues.

The rearrangement uses TRBV5-6 and TRBJ1-2, with D perhaps matching TRBD1 (5 bases). Germline V CDR1 and CDR2: SGHDT, YYEEEE. CDR3 length: 16 amino acids. V shed 4 bases and J shed 4 bases, with 20 bases lying between them. The CDR3 DNA reads as TGTGCCAGCAGCGTCCGAGGAACAGGCGTGGGCTATGGCTACACCTTC. Translated: CASSVRGTGVGYGYTF.

Turning to this clone: One end of the junction does not line up with germline, which may come from a read error. The gene calls are TRBV5-4 and TRBJ2-6; maybe TRBD2 (5 bases). Germline lookup yields CDR1 SGHNT and CDR2 YYREEE (reference sequence). The CDR3 extends over 15 amino acids. The CDR3 coding sequence is TGTGCCAGCAGTTTGGACTTCTCTGGGGCCAACGTCCTGACTTTC. It codes for CASSLDFSGANVLTF. Based on the CDR3 plus reference TRBV5-4 and TRBJ2-6, the full variable domain is ETGVTQSPTHLIKTRGQQVTLRCSSQSGHNTVSWYQQALGQGPQFIFQYYREEENGRGNFPPRFSGLQFPNYSSELNVNALELDDSALYLCASSLDFSGANVLTFGAGSRLTVL.

This clone was counted once. The chain recombines TRBV5-1 with TRBJ2-7; the D is unclear. Germline CDR1 SGHRS, CDR2 YFSETQ. Between the trimmed V and J ends, which lost 0 bases and 6 bases, there was a span of 13 bases. The CDR3 has 14 residues. The CDR3 nucleotides are TGCGCCAGCAGCTTGGCCCTAAATGTCTTCGAGCAGTACTTC. Its protein product is CASSLALNVFEQYF.

This chain links TRBV29-1 with TRBJ1-2, with no clear D. Germline-derived CDR1 and CDR2 are SQVTM and ANQGSEA. The CDR3 is 13 amino acids. V was cut by 6 bases and J by 8 bases, with 19 bases left in between. The CDR3 region is CSVAYQSGVGYTF. The CDR3 DNA reads as TGCAGCGTGGCGTACCAATCCGGGGTGGGCTACACCTTC.

This clone has more than one count but fewer than ten. This rearrangement joins TRBV29-1 to TRBJ2-5, with TRBD1 identical over 9 bases. After removal of 6 bases from V and 4 bases from J, the junction contained 3 bases not matched to a gene. In germline, CDR1 is SQVTM, CDR2 ANQGSEA. The CDR3 is made up of 12 amino acids. As DNA, the CDR3 is TGCAGCGTGCGGACAGGGGTAGAGACCCAGTACTTC. Protein sequence: CSVRTGVETQYF.

The chain uses TRBV19 and TRBJ1-1; 7 nucleotides agree with TRBD1. Germline CDR1 LNHDA, CDR2 SQIVND (reference sequence). V trimming: 8 bases; J trimming: 4 bases; junction bases outside the gene matches: 10. This CDR3 spans 14 amino acids. CDR3 in DNA: TGTGCCAGTCTCTATGGGGCAGGGGGCACTGAAGCTTTCTTT. This codes for CASLYGAGGTEAFF.

The J gene is TRBJ2-3, the V gene TRBV12-5; weak D call: TRBD2 (5 bases). Per germline, CDR1 LGHNT and CDR2 FRNRAP. Between the trimmed V and J ends, which lost 5 bases and 6 bases, there was a span of 12 bases. This CDR3 spans 13 amino acids. The CDR3 is CASGPSRADTQYF. The CDR3 DNA is TGTGCTAGTGGTCCCTCGAGGGCGGATACGCAGTATTTT.

The chain combines TRBV29-1 with TRBJ1-1; D unclear. There are 13 residues in the CDR3. CDR1 and CDR2 from the germline V gene are SQVTM and ANQGSEA. With 2 bases removed from V and 0 bases from J, the gap between germline ends came to 7 bases. The CDR3, as DNA: TGCAGCGTTGAAAGCAGGCTGAACACTGAAGCTTTCTTT. Translating it yields CSVESRLNTEAFF.

This clone was detected a few times. The chain links TRBV30 to TRBJ1-1; 7 bases are shared with TRBD1. Germline loops: CDR1 GTSNPN, CDR2 SVGIG (reference sequence). This CDR3 has 12 residues. Trimming cost V 1 base and J 12 bases; bases outside gene matches: 8. The CDR3 loop is CAWSDNRGTPFF. In DNA form, the CDR3 reads TGTGCCTGGAGTGATAACAGGGGTACACCTTTCTTT.